This T cell receptor beta chain came from a study of identical twins. About this clonotype: As yet, its antigen is unknown.

The V segment lost 3 bases and the J segment 0 bases; nucleotides outside the gene matches: 10. CDR3 length equals 17 residues. Per germline, CDR1 SGHRS and CDR2 YFSETQ. Study results and caveats: Models predicted less out-of-frame TCR alpha sharing in monozygotic twins than was found.

TCRdb called the 5' RACE reads again in MiXCR, with one record for every CDR3 protein. The sample contains hundreds of thousands of distinct CDR3 sequences, 20% to 25% of which appear only once. These data were also filed under a second study, of yellow fever vaccine responses in identical twins.

Sequencing was carried out using CD4+ T cells sorted from blood. The receptor was isolated from a woman in her late teens or twenties in good health. The gene calls are TRBV5-1 and TRBJ1-1; 8 bases line up with TRBD1. The CDR3 nucleotides read TGCGCCAGCAGCTCGGCCGGGACAGGCAACCTGAACACTGAAGCTTTCTTT. This gives the protein CASSSAGTGNLNTEAFF.